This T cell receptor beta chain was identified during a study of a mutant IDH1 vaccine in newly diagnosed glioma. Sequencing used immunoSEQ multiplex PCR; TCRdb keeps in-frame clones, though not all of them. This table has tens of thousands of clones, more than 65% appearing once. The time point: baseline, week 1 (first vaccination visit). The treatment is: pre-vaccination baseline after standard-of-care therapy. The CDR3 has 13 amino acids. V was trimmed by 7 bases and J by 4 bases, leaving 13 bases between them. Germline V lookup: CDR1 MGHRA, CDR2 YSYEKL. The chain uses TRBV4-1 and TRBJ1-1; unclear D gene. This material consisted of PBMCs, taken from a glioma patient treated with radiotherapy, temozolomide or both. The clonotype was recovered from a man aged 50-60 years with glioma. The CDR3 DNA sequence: TGCGCCAGCAAGGGTCCCCTGGGCACTGAAGCTTTCTTT. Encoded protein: CASKGPLGTEAFF.